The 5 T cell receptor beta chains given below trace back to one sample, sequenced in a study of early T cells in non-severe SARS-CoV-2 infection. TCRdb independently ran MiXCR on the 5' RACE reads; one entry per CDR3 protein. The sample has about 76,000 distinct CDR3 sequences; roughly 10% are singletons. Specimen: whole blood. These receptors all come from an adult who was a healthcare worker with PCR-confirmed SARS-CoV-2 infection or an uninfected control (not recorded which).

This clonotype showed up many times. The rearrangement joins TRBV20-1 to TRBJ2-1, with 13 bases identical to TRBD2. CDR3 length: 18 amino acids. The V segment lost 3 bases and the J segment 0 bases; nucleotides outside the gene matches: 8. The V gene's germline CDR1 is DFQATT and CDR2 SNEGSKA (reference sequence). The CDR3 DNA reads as TGCAGTGCTAGTCCCGGACTAGCGGGGGCCACCTCCTACAATGAGCAGTTCTTC. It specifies CSASPGLAGATSYNEQFF.

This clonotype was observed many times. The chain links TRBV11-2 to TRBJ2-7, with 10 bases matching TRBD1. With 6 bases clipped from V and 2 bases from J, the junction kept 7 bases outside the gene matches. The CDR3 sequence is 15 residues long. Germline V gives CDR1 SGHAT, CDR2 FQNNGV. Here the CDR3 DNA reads TGTGCCAGCAGGCGAACCGGACAGGGGGCCTACGAGCAGTACTTC. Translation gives CASRRTGQGAYEQYF.

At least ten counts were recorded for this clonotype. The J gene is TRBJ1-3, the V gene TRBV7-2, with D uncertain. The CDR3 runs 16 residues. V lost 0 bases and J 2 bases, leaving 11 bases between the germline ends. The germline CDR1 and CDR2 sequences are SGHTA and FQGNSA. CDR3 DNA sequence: TGTGCCAGCAGCTTAGCGCCGGGAAGGACTGGAAACACCATATATTTT. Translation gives CASSLAPGRTGNTIYF.

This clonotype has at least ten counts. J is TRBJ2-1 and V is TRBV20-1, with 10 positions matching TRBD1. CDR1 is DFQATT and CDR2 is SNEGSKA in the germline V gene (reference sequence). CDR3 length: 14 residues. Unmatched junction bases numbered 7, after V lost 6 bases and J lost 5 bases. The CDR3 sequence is CSAAGTGDHNEQFF. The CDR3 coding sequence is TGCAGTGCGGCCGGGACAGGGGACCACAATGAGCAGTTCTTC.

CDR3 sequence reads: CASSLGQALQETQYF. The CDR3 bases are TGCGCCAGCAGCTTGGGACAGGCGCTACAAGAGACCCAGTACTTC. J is TRBJ2-5 and V is TRBV5-1, with D tentatively TRBD1 (6 bases). V gave up 0 bases and J gave up 2 bases, with 11 bases separating them. The CDR3 is 15 residues long. Germline CDR1 is SGHRS and CDR2 is YFSETQ.